The entry below gives a single T cell receptor beta chain sequence along with its context. Its antigen is not known. Using immunoSEQ multiplex PCR, the repertoire was profiled, and TCRdb retains in-frame clones only, with some absent. In the table there are 150,000 or so clones, about four fifths of which are singletons. V trimming: 2 bases; J trimming: 4 bases; junction bases outside the gene matches: 7. The CDR3 has 15 amino acids. Germline-derived CDR1 and CDR2 are GTSNPN and SVGIG (reference sequence). These data come from a study of cytomegalovirus exposure and HLA in healthy donors. Regarding the study as a whole: In vitro data verified three CMV-associated chains as specific for CMV antigens. It was about 180 TCR beta chains that were listed as cytomegalovirus-associated.

The donors were members of the validation cohort, which comprised approximately 120 subjects and was separate from the first cohort of 666 subjects. This rearrangement joins TRBV30 to TRBJ2-1; 8 bases are a match to TRBD2. The sequence derives from a man aged 25 to 40 in good health and CMV-seropositive. The sample was PBMCs. The CDR3 coding sequence is TGTGCCTGGAGTACTGGGGTAGCGGGGTACAATGAGCAGTTCTTC. Its translation: CAWSTGVAGYNEQFF.